These 31 T cell receptor beta chains were all obtained from the same sample, sequenced in a study of T-cell reconstitution after alpha-beta-depleted transplantation in children. Unique molecular identifiers were incorporated into the prepared TCRbeta library. MiXCR, applied by TCRdb to the PCR reads, yields one record per CDR3 protein. The sample shows hundreds of thousands of distinct CDR3 sequences, about 15% of them seen only once. Sample: PBMCs from the stem cell graft donor, taken from the stem cell graft. The origin of the receptors is a human donor who donated a stem cell graft to a child with acute myeloid leukemia.

The genes are TRBV29-1 and TRBJ2-7, with D unclear. The length of the CDR3 is 16 residues. V was shortened by 0 bases and J by 3 bases, with 18 bases between the two germline ends. Germline CDR1 and CDR2: SQVTM and ANQGSEA. In DNA, the CDR3 is TGCAGCGTTGAAGATCAGAGAGAAGGAAGGTTCTACGAGCAGTACTTC. Protein: CSVEDQREGRFYEQYF.

The rearrangement uses TRBV19 and TRBJ1-1; D is ambiguous. Between the trimmed V and J ends, which lost 7 bases and 6 bases, there was a span of 15 bases. This CDR3 contains 13 residues. Per germline, CDR1 LNHDA and CDR2 SQIVND (reference sequence). The CDR3 is CASTKPMFPEAFF. CDR3 in DNA: TGTGCCAGTACCAAGCCGATGTTCCCTGAAGCTTTCTTT.

The CDR3 nucleotides read TGCAGTGCCCCTGGGGCGGGAAAACGGAACACCGGGGAGCTGTTTTTT. It yields the protein CSAPGAGKRNTGELFF. V usage is TRBV20-1 and J usage is TRBJ2-2, with a tentative D call TRBD2 (6 bases). CDR1 is DFQATT and CDR2 is SNEGSKA in the germline V gene (reference sequence). Trimming left V 6 bases short and J 1 base short, with 18 bases between. The CDR3 runs 16 residues.

This clonotype has a count of ten or more. This sequence joins TRBV20-1 and TRBJ2-5, with unresolved D. The CDR3 is made up of 12 amino acids. Trimming cost V 4 bases and J 1 base, with 7 bases left between them. Germline CDR1 is DFQATT and CDR2 is SNEGSKA (reference sequence). CDR3 loop: CSATYLQETQYF. As DNA, the CDR3 is TGCAGTGCTACCTACCTCCAAGAGACCCAGTACTTC.

V gene TRBV7-6 combines with J gene TRBJ1-1; no clear D gene. Trimming removed 4 bases from V and 4 bases from J, with 10 bases in between. Germline V CDR1 and CDR2: SGHVS, FNYEAQ. There are 13 residues in the CDR3. The CDR3 nucleotides read TGTGCCAGCAGCTCGGGAAAGGGCACTGAAGCTTTCTTT. Amino acids: CASSSGKGTEAFF.

This clonotype was counted only a few times. The rearrangement uses TRBV20-1 and TRBJ1-2; D unresolved. This CDR3 comprises 11 residues. Germline V gene sequence: CDR1 DFQATT, CDR2 SNEGSKA (reference sequence). CDR3 amino acids: CSQRRDYGYTF. The CDR3 nucleotides are TGCAGCCAACGGAGAGACTATGGCTACACCTTC.

This clonotype was detected many times. The V gene is TRBV30, the J gene TRBJ1-1; D is uncertain. Germline V gives CDR1 GTSNPN, CDR2 SVGIG (reference sequence). This CDR3 has 12 amino acids. V was trimmed by 5 bases and J by 1 base, leaving 8 bases between them. The CDR3 protein is CAWGDQNTEAFF. The CDR3 DNA is TGTGCCTGGGGGGATCAGAACACTGAAGCTTTCTTT.

The V call is TRBV5-1, the J call TRBJ1-1, with D tentatively TRBD1 (6 bases). V gave up 5 bases and J gave up 1 base, with 24 bases separating them. The length of the CDR3 is 18 residues. The V gene's germline CDR1 is SGHRS and CDR2 YFSETQ. The DNA for the CDR3 is TGCGCCAGCAGACCAAATAGGGGGGATTTTACAGCGAACACTGAAGCTTTCTTT. This sequence encodes CASRPNRGDFTANTEAFF.

Only a few counts were recorded for this clonotype. This sequence joins TRBV5-6 and TRBJ2-1, with 13 bases lining up with TRBD2. The CDR3 is made up of 13 amino acids. V trimming: 5 bases; J trimming: 10 bases; junction bases outside the gene matches: 3. Germline CDR1 and CDR2: SGHDT and YYEEEE. CDR3 loop: CASRGLAGDEQFF. CDR3 nucleotide sequence: TGTGCCAGCAGAGGACTAGCGGGGGACGAGCAGTTCTTC.

This clonotype appeared many times. CDR3 residues: CASSSTIQVGLKLFF. The CDR3 DNA reads TGTGCCAGCAGCTCTACCATACAAGTCGGGCTGAAGCTGTTTTTT. This chain uses TRBV12-3 or TRBV12-4 with TRBJ2-2; D not resolved. CDR3 size: 15 residues. Trimming shortened V by 6 bases and J by 12 bases, and 23 bases separated the two germline ends.

This clonotype was seen ten or more times. The chain couples TRBV29-1 to TRBJ2-7; possibly TRBD2 for D (7 bases). The CDR3 totals 14 residues. V was pared by 3 bases and J by 0 bases, with 12 bases between. In germline, CDR1 is SQVTM, CDR2 ANQGSEA. The CDR3, as DNA: TGCAGCGTTGAGGGAGGGGGAGCCTCCTACGAGCAGTACTTC. Residues: CSVEGGGASYEQYF.

This clonotype was recorded many times. The gene calls are TRBV20-1 and TRBJ2-5; the D is unclear. Trimming took off 0 bases at V and 1 base at J, with 6 bases between the two ends. Germline V lookup: CDR1 DFQATT, CDR2 SNEGSKA (reference sequence). The CDR3 has 13 amino acids. The CDR3, as DNA: TGCAGTGCTAGAGACAACTTCCAAGAGACCCAGTACTTC. Protein: CSARDNFQETQYF.

The chain couples TRBV4-3 to TRBJ1-1; D gene unclear. The CDR3 covers 16 residues. V was trimmed by 2 bases and J by 0 bases, leaving 13 bases between them. Germline V gives CDR1 LGHNA, CDR2 YSLEER. The DNA for the CDR3 is TGCGCCAGCAGCCAAAATGCGGACGGACTGAACACTGAAGCTTTCTTT. It specifies CASSQNADGLNTEAFF.

This sequence joins TRBV29-1 and TRBJ2-1; possible D gene TRBD2, 6 bases. This CDR3 is 13 amino acids long. Between the trimmed V and J ends, which lost 4 bases and 7 bases, there was a span of 14 bases. Germline V gene lookup returns CDR1 SQVTM and CDR2 ANQGSEA. The DNA of the CDR3 is TGCAGCGTTGGTCCGCGGGGCGGGAATGAGCAGTTCTTC. It translates to CSVGPRGGNEQFF.

This clonotype was detected many times. The chain joins TRBV20-1 to TRBJ2-2; D ambiguous. This CDR3 spans 12 amino acids. Per the germline V gene, CDR1 is DFQATT and CDR2 is SNEGSKA (reference sequence). The V gene lost 5 bases and the J gene lost 5 bases, with 9 bases spanning the gap. CDR3 in amino acids: CSAYSLTGELFF. The CDR3 DNA is TGCAGTGCTTATAGCCTAACCGGGGAGCTGTTTTTT.

The rearrangement joins TRBV20-1 to TRBJ1-3, with TRBD1 as a possible D gene (6 bases). The CDR3 is 14 residues long. Per germline, CDR1 DFQATT and CDR2 SNEGSKA (reference sequence). V lost 5 bases, J lost 0 bases, and 11 bases lay in between. The CDR3 loop is CSAPRGSSGNTIYF. The CDR3 bases are TGCAGTGCTCCGAGGGGGAGCTCTGGAAACACCATATATTTT.

This clonotype was observed many times. The chain employs TRBV20-1 and TRBJ2-5, with D unclear. Germline-derived CDR1 and CDR2 are DFQATT and SNEGSKA (reference sequence). The CDR3 runs to 13 residues. The V and J ends lost 1 base and 4 bases respectively, with 10 bases between them. The CDR3 region is CSARAGLIETQYF. CDR3 DNA sequence: TGCAGTGCTAGAGCGGGCCTTATAGAGACCCAGTACTTC.

The genes are TRBV7-9 and TRBJ2-2, with D unresolved. The CDR3 is 16 residues long. In germline, CDR1 is SEHNR, CDR2 FQNEAQ (reference sequence). V shed 3 bases and J shed 4 bases, with 15 bases lying between them. CDR3 DNA sequence: TGTGCCAGCAGCTTTCTCCCTCCCACCAGCACCGGGGAGCTGTTTTTT. As protein: CASSFLPPTSTGELFF.

The rearrangement joins TRBV30 to TRBJ2-5, with D maybe TRBD1 (5 bases). This CDR3 is 12 amino acids long. Trimming stripped 3 bases from V and 5 bases from J, with 10 bases between. Germline CDR1 reads GTSNPN; CDR2 reads SVGIG (reference sequence). The CDR3 bases are TGTGCCTGGAGGGGGCTCCGCGAGACCCAGTACTTC. Amino acids: CAWRGLRETQYF.

This clonotype occurred many times. This chain joins TRBV20-1 and TRBJ2-3, with 7 bases matching TRBD1. This CDR3 contains 15 residues. From germline, CDR1 is DFQATT and CDR2 SNEGSKA (reference sequence). J was trimmed by 0 bases and V by 5 bases; bases with no gene match: 8. This chain's CDR3 is CSALQGISSTDTQYF. The CDR3 DNA sequence: TGCAGTGCTCTACAGGGGATCTCTAGCACAGATACGCAGTATTTT.

This clonotype was observed many times. The CDR3 DNA sequence: TGTGCCAGCAGTTACTCTACAGGGGGAAGAGTCAACACTGAAGCTTTCTTT. Protein product: CASSYSTGGRVNTEAFF. The V and J genes are TRBV6-5 and TRBJ1-1; 8 bases are shared with TRBD1. The CDR3 has 17 amino acids. The germline CDR1 and CDR2 sequences are MNHEY and SVGAGI. Trimming cost V 0 bases and J 2 bases; bases outside gene matches: 8.

The rearrangement joins TRBV1 to TRBJ2-1. TRBV1 is termed a pseudogene. This CDR3 contains 9 residues. For the CDR3, the DNA is TGCACCAGCAGCCGTAAGCGGGTCTTC. Translating it yields CTSSRKRVF.

This clonotype was counted between two and nine times. The chain joins TRBV6-1 to TRBJ1-5, with D uncertain. Trimming removed 1 base from V and 2 bases from J, with 12 bases in between. This CDR3 has 16 amino acids. Germline V gene lookup returns CDR1 MNHNS and CDR2 SASEGT. The DNA for the CDR3 is TGTGCCAGCAGTGAAGTCAGGTCGTTTGGCAATCAGCCCCAGCATTTT. This encodes CASSEVRSFGNQPQHF.

The chain is built from TRBV25-1 and TRBJ2-1, with D maybe TRBD2 (5 bases). V lost 3 bases to trimming and J lost 4 bases, with 13 bases between them. The germline V gene has CDR1 MGHDK and CDR2 SYGVNS. This CDR3 contains 15 residues. In DNA form, the CDR3 reads TGTGCCAGCAGTGACCCCGGACTGGGATACAATGAGCAGTTCTTC. It yields the protein CASSDPGLGYNEQFF.

This clonotype has ten or more counts. This chain joins TRBV12-3 or TRBV12-4 and TRBJ2-5, with a tentative D call TRBD2 (6 bases). V was clipped by 3 bases and J by 5 bases, with 13 bases between them. The CDR3 length is 14 residues. CDR3 DNA: TGTGCCAGCAGTTTTGGCAGGGCGGGGGAGACCCAGTACTTC. Amino acids: CASSFGRAGETQYF.

The rearrangement uses TRBV12-3 or TRBV12-4 and TRBJ1-5; maybe TRBD1 (6 bases). The CDR3 extends over 17 amino acids. V shed 3 bases and J shed 3 bases, with 18 bases lying between them. CDR3 bases: TGTGCCAGCAGTTTTGCGGGGGGCAGGGGAGACAATCAGCCCCAGCATTTT. This translates into CASSFAGGRGDNQPQHF.

V is TRBV12-3 or TRBV12-4 and J is TRBJ1-2; D remains ambiguous. CDR3 length equals 14 residues. V lost 3 bases to trimming and J lost 2 bases, with 10 bases between them. The DNA for the CDR3 is TGTGCCAGCAGTTTTTATGCGGGGAACTATGGCTACACCTTC. Translation: CASSFYAGNYGYTF.

This chain links TRBV12-3 or TRBV12-4 with TRBJ2-1; TRBD1 matches at 11 bases. This CDR3 is 18 amino acids long. Germline trimming cut 1 base from V and 2 bases from J; bases unmatched to any gene: 7. The CDR3 loop reads CASSLGLGQGGTYNEQFF. The CDR3 coding sequence is TGTGCCAGCAGTTTAGGGTTGGGACAGGGGGGAACCTACAATGAGCAGTTCTTC.

In its sample, this clonotype was seen once. The chain has TRBV6-1 and TRBJ1-1, with D possibly being TRBD1 (5 bases). The CDR3 sequence is 16 residues long. V dropped 3 bases and J dropped 0 bases, with 14 bases sitting between them. Germline values: CDR1 MNHNS, CDR2 SASEGT. CDR3 sequence: CASSEFIRGLNTEAFF. CDR3 sequence (DNA): TGTGCCAGCAGTGAGTTCATCCGGGGCCTGAACACTGAAGCTTTCTTT.

In this sample, this clonotype turned up many times. This rearrangement joins TRBV20-1 to TRBJ1-1; no firm D call. V was pared by 4 bases and J by 5 bases, with 17 bases between. The CDR3 is made up of 14 amino acids. Germline V CDR1 and CDR2: DFQATT, SNEGSKA (reference sequence). The CDR3 DNA follows: TGCAGTGCTAAAATACCGGACGTCGCGACTGAAGCTTTCTTT. It yields the protein CSAKIPDVATEAFF.

The J gene is TRBJ2-2, the V gene TRBV7-2; D might be TRBD1 (6 bases). The ends were cut back, 4 bases at V and 1 base at J, with 13 bases in the middle. The V gene's germline CDR1 is SGHTA and CDR2 FQGNSA. CDR3 length: 16 amino acids. The CDR3, as DNA: TGTGCCAGCAGCTCCTTCGGGACATTGAACACCGGGGAGCTGTTTTTT. Translating gives CASSSFGTLNTGELFF.